A single sample gave rise to the 25 T cell receptor beta chains below, sequenced in a study of vaccination and CD4 T cells after COVID-19. These TCRs are of unknown antigen specificity. Documented treatment: roughly 10-day PBMC culture with coronavirus spike peptide pools or control peptides (ViraFEST assay). The Oncomine TCR Beta short-read assay sequenced DNA from cultured CD4+ T cells. TCRdb re-derived calls from the PCR reads in MiXCR, one entry per CDR3 protein. The sample consists of about 13,000 distinct CDR3 sequences, roughly four fifths of them appearing once. The sample was CD4+ T cells from blood, cultured in vitro, taken after SARS-CoV-2 vaccination. The origin of the receptors is a human donor who received a COVID-19 vaccine.

This clonotype was counted between two and nine times. CDR3 nucleotides: TGTGCCAGCAGTTACTCCGGCGGGGGGGACACGCAGTATTTT. Translated: CASSYSGGGDTQYF. The V and J genes are TRBV6-5 and TRBJ2-3; TRBD2 aligns across 9 bases. The CDR3 has 14 residues. V shed 0 bases and J 9 bases; nucleotides not matched to a gene: 4. Germline V lookup: CDR1 MNHEY, CDR2 SVGAGI.

The chain uses TRBV19 and TRBJ2-7; TRBD1 matches 8 bases. V trimming: 0 bases; J trimming: 1 base; junction bases outside the gene matches: 8. CDR1 LNHDA and CDR2 SQIVND come from the germline V gene (reference sequence). The CDR3 has 17 residues. As DNA, the CDR3 is TGTGCCAGTAGTATAGATCTGGGACAGGATACATCCTACGAGCAGTACTTC. It specifies CASSIDLGQDTSYEQYF.

The chain combines TRBV10-2 with TRBJ2-3; TRBD2 is a possible D gene (6 bases). Germline CDR1 reads WSHSY; CDR2 reads SAAADI. Deletions cut 8 bases from V and 1 base from J, with 13 bases between. The CDR3 extends over 14 amino acids. The CDR3 here is CASGGVLGTDTQYF. CDR3 nucleotides: TGCGCCAGCGGAGGGGTCCTCGGCACAGATACGCAGTATTTT.

This sequence joins TRBV2 and TRBJ1-3; TRBD1 matches 7 bases. Per the germline V gene, CDR1 is SNHLY and CDR2 is FYNNEI. V was pared by 5 bases and J by 0 bases, with 4 bases of the junction left unmatched. The CDR3 runs to 15 residues. CDR3 protein: CASSRDRPSGNTIYF. As DNA, the CDR3 is TGTGCCAGCAGTCGGGACAGACCCTCTGGAAACACCATATATTTT.

This rearrangement joins TRBV20-1 to TRBJ2-1; 11 positions agree with TRBD2. The CDR3 length is 16 residues. Germline CDR1 is DFQATT and CDR2 is SNEGSKA (reference sequence). The V and J ends lost 1 base and 3 bases, in that order; junction bases with no gene match: 5. The CDR3 sequence: CSARVPTSGIYNEQFF. CDR3 nucleotide sequence: TGCAGTGCTAGAGTGCCGACTAGCGGGATCTACAATGAGCAGTTCTTC.

This clonotype has just one count. The chain carries TRBV6-1 and TRBJ1-2, with D possibly matching TRBD1 (5 bases). Germline CDR1 and CDR2: MNHNS and SASEGT. Trimming took 5 bases from V and 5 from J, leaving 18 bases between them. This CDR3 region has 15 residues. The CDR3 sequence: CASSIAGTGQYGYTF. CDR3 in DNA: TGTGCCAGCAGTATCGCAGGGACCGGGCAGTATGGCTACACCTTC.

The chain is built from TRBV6-5 and TRBJ1-2; D unresolved. V lost 0 bases and J lost 0, with 14 bases in between. The CDR3 runs to 17 residues. Germline CDR1 reads MNHEY; CDR2 reads SVGAGI. The CDR3, as DNA: TGTGCCAGCAGTTACTCGGGCGATAGGACCGCTAACTATGGCTACACCTTC. It yields the protein CASSYSGDRTANYGYTF.

The J gene is TRBJ1-6, the V gene TRBV30; the D is unclear. The germline CDR1 and CDR2 sequences are GTSNPN and SVGIG (reference sequence). The CDR3 is made up of 16 amino acids. Trimming stripped 1 base from V and 2 bases from J, with 12 bases between. The CDR3 protein is CAWSDPRGTYNSPLHF. DNA for the CDR3: TGTGCCTGGAGTGATCCTCGTGGAACCTATAATTCACCCCTCCACTTT.

This sequence joins TRBV27 and TRBJ2-4, with TRBD2 identical over 10 bases. V shed 1 base and J 3 bases; nucleotides not matched to a gene: 9. The CDR3 covers 18 residues. Germline CDR1 and CDR2: MNHEY and SMNVEV (reference sequence). CDR3 nucleotide sequence: TGTGCCAGCAGTTTATGGTCGAGCGGGGGGGCCGTCAAAAACATTCAGTACTTC. Its translation: CASSLWSSGGAVKNIQYF.

Only a few counts were recorded for this clonotype. One junction end does not reproduce the germline sequence, and a read error may be involved. Here the CDR3 reads CASISETGYDYTF. The CDR3 DNA reads TGTGCCAGTATATCCGAGACAGGGTATGACTACACCTTC. The chain links TRBV19 to TRBJ1-2; 7 nucleotides match TRBD1. Germline assignment: CDR1 LNHDA and CDR2 SQIVND (reference sequence). This CDR3 has 13 residues.

This chain uses TRBV6-2 or TRBV6-3 with TRBJ2-3; D unclear. Germline loops: CDR1 MNHEY, CDR2 SVGEGT. Trimming pared 8 bases from V and 5 bases from J, leaving 8 bases between. This CDR3 spans 11 amino acids. CDR3 DNA: TGTGCCAGCTCCAGTGGAGATACGCAGTATTTT. Amino acids: CASSSGDTQYF.

This sequence joins TRBV6-1 and TRBJ1-5; TRBD1 matches 10 bases. V was pared by 10 bases and J by 1 base, with 13 bases of the junction left unmatched. CDR1 and CDR2 (germline): MNHNS, SASEGT. The CDR3 contains 17 residues. The CDR3 loop reads CAKFTGTGEGSNQPQHF. As DNA, the CDR3 is TGTGCCAAATTTACCGGGACAGGGGAAGGGAGCAATCAGCCCCAGCATTTT.

The rearrangement joins TRBV24-1 to TRBJ1-2; D remains unclear. The V gene lost 2 bases and the J gene lost 2 bases, with 8 bases spanning the gap. This CDR3 region has 14 residues. Germline CDR1 KGHDR, CDR2 SFDVKD. This CDR3 is CATSDWPANYGYTF. In nucleotides, the CDR3 is TGTGCCACCAGTGATTGGCCGGCCAACTATGGCTACACCTTC.

The rearrangement joins TRBV19 to TRBJ2-5, with 10 bases aligning to TRBD2. CDR1 is LNHDA, CDR2 SQIVND, per germline (reference sequence). Germline trimming cut 8 bases from V and 0 bases from J; bases unmatched to any gene: 6. The CDR3 has 15 amino acids. The CDR3 nucleotides read TGTGCCAGTGGCGTAGCGGGGGGTTACCAAGAGACCCAGTACTTC. This translates into CASGVAGGYQETQYF.

V is TRBV5-1 and J is TRBJ2-2; tentatively, D is TRBD1 (6 bases). This CDR3 has 15 residues. V was trimmed by 2 bases and J by 2 bases, leaving 10 bases between them. The V gene's germline CDR1 is SGHRS and CDR2 YFSETQ. The CDR3 DNA sequence: TGCGCCAGCAGCTTCGGGACACCAAACACCGGGGAGCTGTTTTTT. It is translated as CASSFGTPNTGELFF.

The genes are TRBV7-9 and TRBJ2-5; TRBD2 is a possible D gene (6 bases). There are 14 residues in the CDR3. The germline V and J ends were trimmed by 3 bases and 4 bases, with 12 bases remaining between them. Germline assignment: CDR1 SEHNR and CDR2 FQNEAQ (reference sequence). The CDR3 sequence: CASSFGFGGETQYF. The CDR3 DNA reads TGTGCCAGCAGCTTCGGGTTCGGGGGAGAGACCCAGTACTTC.

This chain uses TRBV5-5 with TRBJ1-5; 7 bases are shared with TRBD1. The CDR3 length is 17 residues. Trimming cost V 5 bases and J 3 bases; bases outside gene matches: 14. CDR1 is SGHKS, CDR2 YYEKEE, per germline (reference sequence). CDR3 region: CASSVNRGFFDNQPQHF. The CDR3 DNA sequence: TGTGCCAGCAGTGTCAACAGGGGTTTTTTCGACAATCAGCCCCAGCATTTT.

The chain uses TRBV6-5 and TRBJ1-6; D unclear. The CDR3 sequence is 17 residues long. Germline assignment: CDR1 MNHEY and CDR2 SVGAGI. V was clipped by 2 bases and J by 0 bases, with 11 bases between them. The CDR3 bases are TGTGCCAGCAGTTACATCAACAGTCCCTCCTATAATTCACCCCTCCACTTT. It translates to CASSYINSPSYNSPLHF.

J is TRBJ2-2 and V is TRBV19, with TRBD1 matching over 7 bases. Trimming cost V 3 bases and J 1 base; bases outside gene matches: 2. Germline assignment: CDR1 LNHDA and CDR2 SQIVND (reference sequence). The CDR3 has 15 amino acids. CDR3 sequence (DNA): TGTGCCAGTAGTATGACAGGGATGAACACCGGGGAGCTGTTTTTT. Protein product: CASSMTGMNTGELFF.

This rearrangement joins TRBV6-1 to TRBJ1-4; D unresolved. There are 14 residues in the CDR3. The V gene lost 8 bases and the J gene lost 1 base, with 11 bases spanning the gap. Germline V CDR1 and CDR2: MNHNS, SASEGT. DNA for the CDR3: TGTGCCAGCGCCCCCGGCGGAACTAATGAAAAACTGTTTTTT. Amino acids: CASAPGGTNEKLFF.

The chain carries TRBV19 and TRBJ2-7, with D possibly TRBD1 on 6 matching bases. V was cut by 4 bases and J by 2 bases, with 12 bases left in between. The CDR3 contains 14 residues. Germline CDR1 and CDR2: LNHDA and SQIVND (reference sequence). CDR3 sequence: CASSRTATTYEQYF. Written as DNA, the CDR3 is TGTGCCAGTAGTAGGACAGCTACTACCTACGAGCAGTACTTC.

This sequence joins TRBV27 and TRBJ1-2; TRBD1 might be the D (6 bases). CDR1 and CDR2 (germline): MNHEY, SMNVEV (reference sequence). There are 14 residues in the CDR3. V lost 4 bases to trimming and J lost 7 bases, with 16 bases between them. The CDR3 here is CASSYRGGPPGYTF. The CDR3, as DNA: TGTGCCAGCAGTTATAGGGGGGGGCCGCCTGGCTACACCTTC.

This chain uses TRBV2 with TRBJ1-5; a weak D match, TRBD1 (6 bases). The V gene lost 5 bases and the J gene lost 0 bases, with 17 bases spanning the gap. CDR1 and CDR2 (germline): SNHLY, FYNNEI. This CDR3 contains 17 residues. CDR3 region: CASSRKYAGDSNQPQHF. In DNA, the CDR3 is TGTGCCAGCAGTCGGAAGTATGCAGGGGATAGCAATCAGCCCCAGCATTTT.

Here the CDR3 reads CATSRAWGSNTEAFF. The CDR3, as DNA: TGTGCCACCAGCAGAGCGTGGGGTTCGAACACTGAAGCTTTCTTT. The genes are TRBV15 and TRBJ1-1; D is ambiguous. Germline V lookup: CDR1 LNHNV, CDR2 YYDKDF (reference sequence). The CDR3 extends over 15 amino acids. The V gene lost 1 base and the J gene lost 1 base, with 10 bases spanning the gap.

The chain employs TRBV19 and TRBJ2-5, with TRBD1 as a possible D gene (7 bases). The CDR3 has 15 residues. The V end lost 6 bases, the J end lost 1 base, and 15 bases lay between the germline ends. In germline, CDR1 is LNHDA, CDR2 SQIVND (reference sequence). The CDR3 spells CASRQTGRIQETQYF. CDR3 coding DNA: TGTGCCAGTAGACAGACAGGGAGGATCCAAGAGACCCAGTACTTC.